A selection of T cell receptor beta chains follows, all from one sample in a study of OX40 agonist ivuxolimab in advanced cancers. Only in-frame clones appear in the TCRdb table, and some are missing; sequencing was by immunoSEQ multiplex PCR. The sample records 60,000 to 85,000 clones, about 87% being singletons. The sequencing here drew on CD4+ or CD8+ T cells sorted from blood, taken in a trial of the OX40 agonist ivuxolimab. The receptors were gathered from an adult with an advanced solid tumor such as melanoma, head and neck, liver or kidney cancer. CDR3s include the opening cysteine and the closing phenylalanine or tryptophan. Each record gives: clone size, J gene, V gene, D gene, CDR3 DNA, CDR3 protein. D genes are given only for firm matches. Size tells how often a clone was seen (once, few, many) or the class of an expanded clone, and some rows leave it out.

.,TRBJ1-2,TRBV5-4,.,TGTGCCAGCAGCTTGGAGTCAGTCCGGAACTATGGCTACACCTTC,CASSLESVRNYGYTF
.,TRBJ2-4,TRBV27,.,TGTGCCAGCAGGCCCGGACTAGCCAAAAACATTCAGTACTTC,CASRPGLAKNIQYF
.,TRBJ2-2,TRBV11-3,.,TGTGCCAGCAGCCCAAGAGGGACTGCCGGGGAGCTGTTTTTT,CASSPRGTAGELFF
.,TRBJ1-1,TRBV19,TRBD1,TGTGCCAGTAGGCCTATCCGGGACAGTTTGAACACTGAAGCTTTCTTT,CASRPIRDSLNTEAFF
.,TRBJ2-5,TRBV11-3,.,TGTGCCAGCAGCTTAGGTGCGGGGCAGGTGGAGACCCAGTACTTC,CASSLGAGQVETQYF
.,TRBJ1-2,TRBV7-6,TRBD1,TGTGCCAGCAGCCTCGGGACAGATATTTATGGCTACACCTTC,CASSLGTDIYGYTF
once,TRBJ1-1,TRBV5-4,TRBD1,TGTGCCAGCAGCTTGGCAGGGACAGCCGGAGCTGAAGCTTTCTTT,CASSLAGTAGAEAFF
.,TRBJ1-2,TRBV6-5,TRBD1,TGTGCCAGCAGACGACAGGGTGGCTACACCTTC,CASRRQGGYTF
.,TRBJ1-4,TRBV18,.,TGTGCCAGCTCAGCCGGGACACCGGCAACTAATGAAAAACTGTTTTTT,CASSAGTPATNEKLFF
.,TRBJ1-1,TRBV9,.,TGTGCCAGCAGCGTAGCCACGAACACTGAAGCTTTCTTT,CASSVATNTEAFF
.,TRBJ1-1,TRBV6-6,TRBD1,TGTGCCAGCAGTCACCGACAGGGGGGCACTGAAGCTTTCTTT,CASSHRQGGTEAFF
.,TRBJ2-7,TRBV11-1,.,TGTGCCAGCAGCTTACCCACTGGACTTGGACTCCACGAGCAGTACTTC,CASSLPTGLGLHEQYF
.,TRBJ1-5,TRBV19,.,TGTGCCAGTAGTATAGTAGATCGGGGGCGCAGGCCCCAGCATTTT,CASSIVDRGRRPQHF
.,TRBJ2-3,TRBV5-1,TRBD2,TGCGCCAGCAGCTCCCCGGGGGGTAGCACAGATACGCAGTATTTT,CASSSPGGSTDTQYF
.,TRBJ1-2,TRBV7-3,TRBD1,TGTGCCAGCAGCTTGGGACAGGGCGTAGAGTTGGAGGGCTACACCTTC,CASSLGQGVELEGYTF